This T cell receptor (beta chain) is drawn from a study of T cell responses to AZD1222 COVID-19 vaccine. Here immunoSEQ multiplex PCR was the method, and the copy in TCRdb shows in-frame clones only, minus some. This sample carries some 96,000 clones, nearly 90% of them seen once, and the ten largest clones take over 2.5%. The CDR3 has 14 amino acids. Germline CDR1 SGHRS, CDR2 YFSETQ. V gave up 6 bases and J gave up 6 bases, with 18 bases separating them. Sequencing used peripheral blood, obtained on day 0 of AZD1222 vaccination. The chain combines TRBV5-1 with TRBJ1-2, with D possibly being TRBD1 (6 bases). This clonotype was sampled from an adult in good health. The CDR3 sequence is CASTPSGGGNGYTF. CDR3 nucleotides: TGCGCCAGCACCCCCTCGGGCGGGGGCAATGGCTACACCTTC.